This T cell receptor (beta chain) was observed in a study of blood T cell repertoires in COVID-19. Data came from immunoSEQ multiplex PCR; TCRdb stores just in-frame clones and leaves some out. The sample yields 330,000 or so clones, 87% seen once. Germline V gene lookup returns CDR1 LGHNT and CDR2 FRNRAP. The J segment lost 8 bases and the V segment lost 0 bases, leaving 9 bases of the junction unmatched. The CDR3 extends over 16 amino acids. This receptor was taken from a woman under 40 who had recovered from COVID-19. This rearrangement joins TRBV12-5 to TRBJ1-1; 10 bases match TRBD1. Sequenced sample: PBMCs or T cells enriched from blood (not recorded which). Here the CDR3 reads CASGLVSGQGVWEAFF. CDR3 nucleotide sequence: TGTGCTAGTGGTTTGGTGTCCGGACAGGGGGTCTGGGAAGCTTTCTTT.